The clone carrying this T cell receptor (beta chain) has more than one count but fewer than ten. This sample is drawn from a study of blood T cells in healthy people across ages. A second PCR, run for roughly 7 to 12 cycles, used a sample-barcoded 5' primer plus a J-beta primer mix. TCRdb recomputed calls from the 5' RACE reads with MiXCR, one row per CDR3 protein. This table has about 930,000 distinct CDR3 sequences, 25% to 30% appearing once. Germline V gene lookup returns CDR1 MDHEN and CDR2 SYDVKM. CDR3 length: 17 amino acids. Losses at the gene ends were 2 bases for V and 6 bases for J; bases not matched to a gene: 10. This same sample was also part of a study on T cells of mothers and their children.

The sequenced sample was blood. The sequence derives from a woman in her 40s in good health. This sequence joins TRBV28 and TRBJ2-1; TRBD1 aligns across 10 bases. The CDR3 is CASSLPLRDRGGNEQFF. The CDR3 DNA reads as TGTGCCAGCAGTTTACCGCTCCGGGACAGGGGTGGCAATGAGCAGTTCTTC.